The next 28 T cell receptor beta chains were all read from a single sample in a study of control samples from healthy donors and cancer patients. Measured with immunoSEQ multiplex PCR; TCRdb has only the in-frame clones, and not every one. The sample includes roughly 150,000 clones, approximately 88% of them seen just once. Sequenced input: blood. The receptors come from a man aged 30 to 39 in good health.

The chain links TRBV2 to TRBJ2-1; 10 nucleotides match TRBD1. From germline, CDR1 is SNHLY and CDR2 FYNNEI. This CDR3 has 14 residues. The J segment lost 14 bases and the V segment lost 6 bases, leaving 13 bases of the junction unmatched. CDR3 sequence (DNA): TGTGCCAGCAGGGCGGGCCGCGAAGGGACAGGGGAGTTCTTC. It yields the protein CASRAGREGTGEFF.

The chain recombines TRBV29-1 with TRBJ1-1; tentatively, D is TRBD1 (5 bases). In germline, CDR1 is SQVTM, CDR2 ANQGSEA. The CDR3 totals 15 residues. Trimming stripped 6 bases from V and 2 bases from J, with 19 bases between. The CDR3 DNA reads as TGCAGCGTGAAATATCTACAGGCGGGAAACACTGAAGCTTTCTTT. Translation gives CSVKYLQAGNTEAFF.

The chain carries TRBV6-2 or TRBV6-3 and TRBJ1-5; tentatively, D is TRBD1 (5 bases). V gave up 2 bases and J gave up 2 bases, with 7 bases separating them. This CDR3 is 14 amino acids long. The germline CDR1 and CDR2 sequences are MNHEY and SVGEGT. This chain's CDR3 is CASSYGGGNQPQHF. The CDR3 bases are TGTGCCAGCAGTTACGGGGGTGGCAATCAGCCCCAGCATTTT.

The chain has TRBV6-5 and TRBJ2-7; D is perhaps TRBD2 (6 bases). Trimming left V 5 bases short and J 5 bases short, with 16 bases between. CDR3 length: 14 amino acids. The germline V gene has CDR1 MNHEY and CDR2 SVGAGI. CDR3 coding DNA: TGTGCCAGCAGTCGGGGGATATTTCAGGACGAGCAGTACTTC. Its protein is CASSRGIFQDEQYF.

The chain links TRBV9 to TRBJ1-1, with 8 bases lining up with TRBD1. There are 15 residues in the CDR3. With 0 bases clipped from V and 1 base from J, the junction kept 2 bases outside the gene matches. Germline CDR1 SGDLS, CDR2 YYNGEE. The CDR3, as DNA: TGTGCCAGCAGCGTAGCTGGACAGGGGAACACTGAAGCTTTCTTT. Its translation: CASSVAGQGNTEAFF.

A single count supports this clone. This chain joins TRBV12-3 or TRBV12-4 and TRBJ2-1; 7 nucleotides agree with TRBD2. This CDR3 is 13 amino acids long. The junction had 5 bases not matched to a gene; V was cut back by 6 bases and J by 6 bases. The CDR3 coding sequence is TGTGCCAGCAGCTTTGGGGGGGTCAATGAGCAGTTCTTC. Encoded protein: CASSFGGVNEQFF.

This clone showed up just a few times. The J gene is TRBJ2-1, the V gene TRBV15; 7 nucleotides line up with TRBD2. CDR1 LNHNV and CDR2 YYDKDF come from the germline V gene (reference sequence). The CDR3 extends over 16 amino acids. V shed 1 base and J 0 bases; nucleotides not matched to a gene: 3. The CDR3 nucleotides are TGTGCCACCAGCAGAGGGGACTACAACTCCTACAATGAGCAGTTCTTC. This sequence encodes CATSRGDYNSYNEQFF. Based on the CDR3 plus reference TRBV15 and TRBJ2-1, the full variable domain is DAMVIQNPRYQVTQFGKPVTLSCSQTLNHNVMYWYQQKSSQAPKLLFHYYDKDFNNEADTPDNFQSRRPNTSFCFLDIRSPGLGDTAMYLCATSRGDYNSYNEQFFGPGTRLTVL.

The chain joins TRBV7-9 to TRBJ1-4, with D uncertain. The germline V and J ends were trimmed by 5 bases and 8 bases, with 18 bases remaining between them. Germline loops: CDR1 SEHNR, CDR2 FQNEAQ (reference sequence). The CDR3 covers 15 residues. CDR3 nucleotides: TGTGCCAGCAGCCACCGGACCACCCGGGAGGAAAAACTGTTTTTT. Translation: CASSHRTTREEKLFF.

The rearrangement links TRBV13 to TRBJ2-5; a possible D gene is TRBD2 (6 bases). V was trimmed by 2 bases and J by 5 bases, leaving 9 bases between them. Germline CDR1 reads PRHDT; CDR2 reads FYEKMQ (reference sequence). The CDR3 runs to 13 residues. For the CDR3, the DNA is TGTGCCAGCAGCTTATCAGGGAGGGAGACCCAGTACTTC. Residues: CASSLSGRETQYF.

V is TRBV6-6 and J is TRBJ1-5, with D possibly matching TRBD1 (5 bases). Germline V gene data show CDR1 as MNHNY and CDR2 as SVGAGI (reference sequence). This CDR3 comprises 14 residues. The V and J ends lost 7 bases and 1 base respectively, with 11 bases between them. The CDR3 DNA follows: TGTGCCAGCATCCTGGGGGGGAGCAATCAGCCCCAGCATTTT. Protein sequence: CASILGGSNQPQHF.

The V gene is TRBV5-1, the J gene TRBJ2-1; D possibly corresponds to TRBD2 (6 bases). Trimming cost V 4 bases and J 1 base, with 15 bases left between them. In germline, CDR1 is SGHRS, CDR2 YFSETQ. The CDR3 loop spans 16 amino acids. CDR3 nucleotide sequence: TGCGCCAGCAGCCCTTATGGGGGGAGGTCCTACAATGAGCAGTTCTTC. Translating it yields CASSPYGGRSYNEQFF. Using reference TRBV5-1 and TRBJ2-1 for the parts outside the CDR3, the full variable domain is KAGVTQTPRYLIKTRGQQVTLSCSPISGHRSVSWYQQTPGQGLQFLFEYFSETQRNKGNFPGRFSGRQFSNSRSEMNVSTLELGDSALYLCASSPYGGRSYNEQFFGPGTRLTVL.

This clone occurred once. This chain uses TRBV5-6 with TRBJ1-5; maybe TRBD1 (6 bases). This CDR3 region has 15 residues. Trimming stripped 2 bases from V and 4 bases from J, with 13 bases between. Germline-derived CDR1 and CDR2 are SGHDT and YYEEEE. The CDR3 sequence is CASSFRRGGNQPQHF. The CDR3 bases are TGTGCCAGCAGCTTCCGGAGGGGGGGAAATCAGCCCCAGCATTTT.

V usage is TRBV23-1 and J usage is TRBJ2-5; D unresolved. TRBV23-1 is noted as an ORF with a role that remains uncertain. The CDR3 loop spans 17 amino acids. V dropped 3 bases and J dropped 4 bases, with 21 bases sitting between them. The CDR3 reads CASSHATLRTEGETQYF. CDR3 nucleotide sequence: TGCGCCAGCAGTCATGCAACTCTCCGGACGGAAGGAGAGACCCAGTACTTC.

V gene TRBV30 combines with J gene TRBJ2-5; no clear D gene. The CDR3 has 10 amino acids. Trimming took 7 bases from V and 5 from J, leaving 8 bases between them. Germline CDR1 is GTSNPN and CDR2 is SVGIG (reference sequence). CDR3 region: CALGLETQYF. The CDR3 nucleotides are TGTGCCTTGGGTTTGGAGACCCAGTACTTC.

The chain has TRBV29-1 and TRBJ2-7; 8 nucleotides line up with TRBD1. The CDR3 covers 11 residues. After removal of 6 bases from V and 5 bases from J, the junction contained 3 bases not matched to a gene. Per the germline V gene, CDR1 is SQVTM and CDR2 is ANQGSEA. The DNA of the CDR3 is TGCAGCGTCCGGACAGGGAACGAGCAGTACTTC. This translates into CSVRTGNEQYF.

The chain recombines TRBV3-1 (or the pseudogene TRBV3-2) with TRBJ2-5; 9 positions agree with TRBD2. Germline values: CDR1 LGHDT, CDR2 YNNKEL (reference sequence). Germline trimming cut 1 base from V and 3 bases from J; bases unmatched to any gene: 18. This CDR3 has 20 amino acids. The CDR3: CASSQVTGGRAGWEEETQYF. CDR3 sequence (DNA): TGTGCCAGCAGCCAAGTTACAGGCGGGAGGGCAGGTTGGGAAGAAGAGACCCAGTACTTC.

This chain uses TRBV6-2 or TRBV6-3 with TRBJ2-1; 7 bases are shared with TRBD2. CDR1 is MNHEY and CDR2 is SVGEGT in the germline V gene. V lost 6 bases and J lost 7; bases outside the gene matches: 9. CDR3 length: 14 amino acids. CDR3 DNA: TGTGCCAGCAGCAAACGGGAGGTGGGGAATGAGCAGTTCTTC. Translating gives CASSKREVGNEQFF.

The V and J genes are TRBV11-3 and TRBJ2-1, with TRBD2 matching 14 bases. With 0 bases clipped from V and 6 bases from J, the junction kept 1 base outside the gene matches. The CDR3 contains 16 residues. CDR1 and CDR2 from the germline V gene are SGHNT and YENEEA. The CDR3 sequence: CASSLEGTSGSNEQFF. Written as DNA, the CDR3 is TGTGCCAGCAGCTTAGAGGGGACTAGCGGGAGCAATGAGCAGTTCTTC.

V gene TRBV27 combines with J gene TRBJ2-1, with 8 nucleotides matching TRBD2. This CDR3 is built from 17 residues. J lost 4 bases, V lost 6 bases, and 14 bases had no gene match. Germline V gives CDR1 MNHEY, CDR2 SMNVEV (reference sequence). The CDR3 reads CASSIGRYAGGYNEQFF. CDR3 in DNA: TGTGCCAGCAGCATAGGAAGGTACGCGGGGGGATACAATGAGCAGTTCTTC.

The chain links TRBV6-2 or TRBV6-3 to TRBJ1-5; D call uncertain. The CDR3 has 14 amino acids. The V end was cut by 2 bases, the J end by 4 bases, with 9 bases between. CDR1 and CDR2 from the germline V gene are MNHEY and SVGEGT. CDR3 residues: CASSYDTVNQPQHF. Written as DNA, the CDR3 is TGTGCCAGCAGTTACGACACAGTTAATCAGCCCCAGCATTTT.

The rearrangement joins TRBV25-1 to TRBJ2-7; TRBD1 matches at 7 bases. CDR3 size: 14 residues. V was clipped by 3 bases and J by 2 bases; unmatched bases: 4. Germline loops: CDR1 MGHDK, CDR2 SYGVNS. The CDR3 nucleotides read TGTGCCAGCAGTGACCGGACAGGACCCTACGAGCAGTACTTC. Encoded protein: CASSDRTGPYEQYF.

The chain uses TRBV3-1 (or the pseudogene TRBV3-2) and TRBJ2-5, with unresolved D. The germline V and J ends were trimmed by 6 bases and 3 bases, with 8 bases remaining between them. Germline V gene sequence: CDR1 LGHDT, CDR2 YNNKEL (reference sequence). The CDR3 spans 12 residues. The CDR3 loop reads CASRNWEETQYF. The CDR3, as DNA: TGTGCCAGCAGGAACTGGGAAGAGACCCAGTACTTC.

The CDR3 DNA sequence: TGTGCCAGCTCACCGGCTCTCGACAGGGCAGATGGCTACACCTTC. Protein sequence: CASSPALDRADGYTF. The chain carries TRBV18 and TRBJ1-2; 7 bases are a match to TRBD1. The germline CDR1 and CDR2 sequences are KGHSH and LQKENI. The CDR3 spans 15 residues. V was clipped by 3 bases and J by 6 bases; unmatched bases: 10.

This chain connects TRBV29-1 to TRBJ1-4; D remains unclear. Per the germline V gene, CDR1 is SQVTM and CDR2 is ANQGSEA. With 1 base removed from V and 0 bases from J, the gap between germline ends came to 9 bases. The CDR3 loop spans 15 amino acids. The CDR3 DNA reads TGCAGCGTTGAAGCCGAGGGAGCAACTAATGAAAAACTGTTTTTT. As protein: CSVEAEGATNEKLFF.

The CDR3 bases are TGCGCCAGCAGCACAAGAAACGTCCGACAGTCTGGCGCTGAAGCTTTCTTT. It yields the protein CASSTRNVRQSGAEAFF. The rearrangement links TRBV4-1 to TRBJ1-1, with D perhaps matching TRBD1 (5 bases). The V and J ends lost 5 bases and 6 bases respectively, with 25 bases between them. Germline V gives CDR1 MGHRA, CDR2 YSYEKL. There are 17 residues in the CDR3.

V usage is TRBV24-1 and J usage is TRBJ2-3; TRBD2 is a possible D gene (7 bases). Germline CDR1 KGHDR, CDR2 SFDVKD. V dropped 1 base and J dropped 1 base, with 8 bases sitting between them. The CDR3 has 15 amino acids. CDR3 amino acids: CATSDLGGGTDTQYF. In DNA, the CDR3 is TGTGCCACCAGTGATTTAGGGGGGGGCACAGATACGCAGTATTTT.

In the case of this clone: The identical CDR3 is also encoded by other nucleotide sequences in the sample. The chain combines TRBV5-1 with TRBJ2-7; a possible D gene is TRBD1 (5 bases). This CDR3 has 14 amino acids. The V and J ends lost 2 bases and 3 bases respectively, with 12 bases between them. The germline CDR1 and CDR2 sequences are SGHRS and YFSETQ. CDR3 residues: CASSFGQGGYEQYF. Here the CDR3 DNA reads TGCGCCAGCAGCTTTGGCCAGGGTGGCTACGAGCAGTACTTC.

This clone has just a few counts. Here the CDR3 reads CASSVDGVNTEAFF. DNA of the CDR3: TGTGCCAGCAGCGTAGACGGAGTGAACACTGAAGCTTTCTTT. J is TRBJ1-1 and V is TRBV9; D gene uncertain. Between the trimmed V and J ends, which lost 0 bases and 0 bases, there was a span of 6 bases. CDR1 is SGDLS and CDR2 is YYNGEE in the germline V gene. The CDR3 contains 14 residues.